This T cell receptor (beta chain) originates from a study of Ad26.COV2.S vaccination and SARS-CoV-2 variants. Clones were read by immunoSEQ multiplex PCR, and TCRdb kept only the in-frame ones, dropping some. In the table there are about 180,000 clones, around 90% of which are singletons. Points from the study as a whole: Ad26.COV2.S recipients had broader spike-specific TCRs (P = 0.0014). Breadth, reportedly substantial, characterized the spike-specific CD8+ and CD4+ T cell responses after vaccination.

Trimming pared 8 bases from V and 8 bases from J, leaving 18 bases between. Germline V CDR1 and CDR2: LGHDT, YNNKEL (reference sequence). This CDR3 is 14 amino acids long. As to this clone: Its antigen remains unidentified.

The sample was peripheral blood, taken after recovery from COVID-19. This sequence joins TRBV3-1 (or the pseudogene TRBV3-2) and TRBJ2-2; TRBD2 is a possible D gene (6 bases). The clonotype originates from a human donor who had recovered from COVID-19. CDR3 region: CASSPRSRGGELFF. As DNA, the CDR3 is TGTGCCAGCTCCCCACGATCACGGGGGGGGGAGCTGTTTTTT.